This T cell receptor (beta chain) was identified during a study of shared clonotypes between healthy human individuals. The overall study: Used for every donor were three CD4 naive, three CD4 memory, two CD8 naive and one CD8 memory plate.

Terminally differentiated effector memory CD45RA+ cells were excluded by CCR7 positive selection of CD45RO-negative cells. Genomic DNA (from each subset) was split evenly across several immunoSEQ plates. Sequencing was performed with immunoSEQ multiplex PCR; in TCRdb, only in-frame clones are kept and a portion is missing. The table has 2 million to 2.5 million clones, just under 95% seen once; the top ten hold 0.9% to 1.4%. Looked up from germline, CDR1 is MDHEN and CDR2 is SYDVKM. CDR3 length: 13 residues. V dropped 4 bases and J dropped 4 bases, with 10 bases sitting between them. This TCR derives from a man younger than 35 in good health. The chain uses TRBV28 and TRBJ1-1; D ambiguous. The sample taken for sequencing was naive CD8+ T cells sorted from blood. The CDR3 DNA reads as TGTGCCAGCAGTTCCACCCAGAGCACTGAAGCTTTCTTT. Its translation is CASSSTQSTEAFF.